This T cell receptor (beta chain) is from a study of T cells in Graves' hyperthyroidism and ophthalmopathy. Germline-derived CDR1 and CDR2 are SGHRS and YFSETQ. The CDR3 contains 14 residues. Losses at the gene ends were 4 bases for V and 6 bases for J; bases not matched to a gene: 7. RNA transcripts yielded amplified TCR beta CDR3 regions. Using the HTBI primer set, a first-round RT-PCR was run on the TCR CDR3. TCRdb re-derived calls from the multiplex PCR reads in MiXCR, one entry per CDR3 protein. Of around 700,000 distinct CDR3 sequences listed, around 20% were seen once; the top ten hold 15% to 20%. The study enrolled patients aged 18 to 65 with newly diagnosed hyperthyroidism of under 2 months' duration. Sampled blood dates from first hyperthyroidism diagnosis, and it precedes any ophthalmopathy symptoms. This clonotype was detected many times.

J is TRBJ2-3 and V is TRBV5-1, with 8 bases aligning to TRBD1. Input material: blood. This sequence originates from a woman between 50 and 59 years old with Graves' hyperthyroidism that later progressed to Graves' ophthalmopathy. The CDR3 DNA reads TGCGCCAGCAGCCGGGGACAGGTTGGGGATACGCAGTATTTT. Residues: CASSRGQVGDTQYF.